These 9 T cell receptor beta chains originate from one sample sequenced in a study of PD-L1 blockade in urothelial cancer. Assay used: immunoSEQ multiplex PCR; TCRdb lists only in-frame clones, some missing. The sample consists of 35,000 or so clones, just over 35% of them appearing once. The source was tumor tissue, collected before atezolizumab (anti-PD-L1) treatment. The source of these receptors is a man between 60 and 75 years old with urothelial cancer.

This clone was observed a handful of times. The CDR3 coding sequence is TGTGCCAGCAGCCTGGGAAATAGCAATCAGCCCCAGCATTTT. This sequence encodes CASSLGNSNQPQHF. The chain combines TRBV6-8 with TRBJ1-5; D gene unclear. There are 14 residues in the CDR3. Trimming stripped 6 bases from V and 0 bases from J, with 9 bases between. The germline V gene has CDR1 MNHGY and CDR2 SAAAGT.

In this sample, this clone turned up a few times. J is TRBJ2-3 and V is TRBV6-8, with TRBD2 as a possible D gene (6 bases). Germline V gene lookup returns CDR1 MNHGY and CDR2 SAAAGT. Trimming cost V 6 bases and J 1 base, with 14 bases left between them. The CDR3 runs 15 residues. The CDR3 protein is CASSPVGGRTDTQYF. The CDR3 nucleotides are TGTGCCAGCAGCCCCGTGGGAGGACGCACAGATACGCAGTATTTT.

The chain is built from TRBV23-1 and TRBJ2-7; 11 bases are a match to TRBD1. TRBV23-1 is marked as an open reading frame, function uncertain. The V and J ends lost 0 bases and 4 bases, in that order; junction bases with no gene match: 11. The CDR3 extends over 18 amino acids. CDR3 nucleotides: TGCGCCAGCAGTCAATCGCTCTGGGGGACAGGGGGAGCGTACGAGCAGTACTTC. It specifies CASSQSLWGTGGAYEQYF.

The chain links TRBV28 to TRBJ1-2; 11 bases fit TRBD1. Losses at the gene ends were 5 bases for V and 4 bases for J; bases not matched to a gene: 6. The CDR3 is 15 amino acids. Germline CDR1 and CDR2: MDHEN and SYDVKM. The DNA of the CDR3 is TGTGCCAGCAGTAGTTGGACAGGGGGCCTCTATGGCTACACCTTC. Its protein is CASSSWTGGLYGYTF.

The chain joins TRBV18 to TRBJ2-7, with a possible D match to TRBD2 (6 bases). The CDR3 extends over 13 amino acids. CDR1 KGHSH and CDR2 LQKENI come from the germline V gene. V lost 3 bases to trimming and J lost 3 bases, with 9 bases between them. The CDR3 DNA reads as TGTGCCAGCTCACCGGGGACTGACTACGAGCAGTACTTC. Protein: CASSPGTDYEQYF.

The chain uses TRBV6-7 and TRBJ1-1; D possibly corresponds to TRBD1 (6 bases). TRBV6-7 is placed among ORFs of uncertain function. The CDR3 has 15 amino acids. The V end lost 6 bases, the J end lost 1 base, and 15 bases lay between the germline ends. CDR3 region: CASRREQGQNTEAFF. CDR3 nucleotides: TGTGCCAGCAGGAGGGAACAGGGCCAGAACACTGAAGCTTTCTTT.

This clone was seen once. In DNA form, the CDR3 reads TGTGCCAGTAGTATGACAGGGAAGGGCTACACCTTC. Amino acid sequence: CASSMTGKGYTF. The chain recombines TRBV19 with TRBJ1-2; the match to TRBD1 covers 7 bases. Germline V lookup: CDR1 LNHDA, CDR2 SQIVND (reference sequence). CDR3 length: 12 residues. Trimming at V came to 3 bases and at J to 8 bases, leaving 3 bases not matched to a gene.

This rearrangement joins TRBV19 to TRBJ2-7; D gene ambiguous. V was trimmed by 8 bases and J by 9 bases, leaving 14 bases between them. Germline V CDR1 and CDR2: LNHDA, SQIVND (reference sequence). This CDR3 spans 11 amino acids. The CDR3 reads CASGYPPGQYF. CDR3 in DNA: TGTGCCAGTGGCTATCCCCCCGGGCAGTACTTC.

To note about this clone: The sequenced fragment ends 1 residue before the CDR3 boundary, so the rest is inferred from the germline J gene. The chain uses TRBV10-3 and TRBJ2-5; the D is unclear. The CDR3 has 15 amino acids. Germline assignment: CDR1 ENHRY and CDR2 SYGVKD. V lost 0 bases, J lost 3 bases, and 11 bases lay in between. The CDR3 bases that were read are TGTGCCATCAGTGAGTCAGTGACACCCGAAGAGACCCAGTAC. This sequence encodes CAISESVTPEETQY. The complete CDR3 protein is CAISESVTPEETQYF.